The present T cell receptor beta chain was sequenced within a study of blood T cell repertoires in COVID-19. Study summary: The United States, Italy and Spain provided the acute and convalescent COVID-19 samples.

Authors' data handling: How many nucleated cells were present was estimated from reference gene primer amplification. Assay used: immunoSEQ multiplex PCR; TCRdb lists only in-frame clones, some missing. Clonal size and the V and J genes are those of that table, whereas D and trimming came from the DNA. The sample has more than 85,000 clones, 80% to 90% seen once. A single count supports this clone. The CDR3 totals 13 residues. V was trimmed by 2 bases and J by 5 bases, leaving 9 bases between them. Germline values: CDR1 LGHDT, CDR2 YNNKEL (reference sequence). Everyone who took part was roughly 18 to 95 years old, and they came from 20 to 25 US areas.

V and J are TRBV3-1 (or the pseudogene TRBV3-2) and TRBJ2-5; a possible D gene is TRBD2 (5 bases). Source material: PBMCs or T cells enriched from blood (not recorded which). The receptor was isolated from a woman aged 50 to 65 who had recovered from COVID-19. The CDR3 DNA follows: TGTGCCAGCAGCCAACGGACTGGGGAGACCCAGTACTTC. It specifies CASSQRTGETQYF.